Presented here are 9 T cell receptor beta chains from one specimen sequenced in a study of STAT5B mutations in CD4+ large granular lymphocyte leukemia (dated by TCRdb to between 2021 and 2022). Libraries were made using the immunoSEQ multiplex PCR assay. TCRdb stores this immuneACCESS table with in-frame sequences only. Part of the clones is absent; in the studies checked, under half of the shortfall reflects unresolved V genes, and no reason is known for the rest. The sample records around 10,000 clones, approximately 80% of which are singletons. The leading ten clones occupy roughly three quarters of the sample. The sample consisted of PBMCs. These receptors came from a man aged 60-69 years with CD4+ T-cell large granular lymphocyte leukemia.

The chain joins TRBV7-8 to TRBJ1-2; D is perhaps TRBD1 (5 bases). V was shortened by 3 bases and J by 4 bases, with 15 bases between the two germline ends. In germline, CDR1 is SGHVS, CDR2 FQNEAQ. This CDR3 is built from 15 residues. The CDR3 DNA reads TGTGCCAGCAGCTTCGGGACGGCAACATTCTATGGCTACACCTTC. Translation gives CASSFGTATFYGYTF. Based on the CDR3 plus reference TRBV7-8 and TRBJ1-2, the full variable domain is GAGVSQSPRYKVAKRGQDVALRCDPISGHVSLFWYQQALGQGPEFLTYFQNEAQLDKSGLPSDRFFAERPEGSVSTLKIQRTQQEDSAVYLCASSFGTATFYGYTFGSGTRLTVV.

CDR3 DNA sequence: TGTGCCAGCAGGTTGAGGGGAGAGCAGTACTTC. Translated: CASRLRGEQYF. The chain joins TRBV6-5 to TRBJ2-7; TRBD1 or TRBD2 may be the D gene (5 bases each). The V gene's germline CDR1 is MNHEY and CDR2 SVGAGI. CDR3 length: 11 amino acids. Trimming left V 6 bases short and J 7 bases short, with 10 bases between.

The chain employs TRBV7-6 and TRBJ2-7; TRBD2 matches 8 bases. This CDR3 is built from 17 residues. V gave up 2 bases and J gave up 4 bases; unmatched junction bases: 13. Germline V gene lookup returns CDR1 SGHVS and CDR2 FNYEAQ. CDR3 loop: CASSLLPEERGLYEQYF. CDR3 DNA sequence: TGTGCCAGCAGCTTACTCCCAGAAGAGCGGGGGTTATACGAGCAGTACTTC.

This clone showed up just a few times. The gene calls are TRBV5-4 and TRBJ1-5, with a weak D call TRBD1 (6 bases). Germline V gene sequence: CDR1 SGHNT, CDR2 YYREEE (reference sequence). The V end was cut by 0 bases, the J end by 6 bases, with 10 bases between. CDR3 length: 14 amino acids. The CDR3 DNA reads as TGTGCCAGCAGCTTGGACAGGGTAGGTCAGCCCCAGCATTTT. Protein: CASSLDRVGQPQHF.

V and J are TRBV16 and TRBJ2-3; D not certain. Germline V gene sequence: CDR1 KGHSY, CDR2 FQNENV. V gave up 4 bases and J gave up 0 bases, with 8 bases separating them. CDR3 length equals 14 residues. CDR3 coding DNA: TGTGCCAGCAGCCCCCCGGAGAGCACAGATACGCAGTATTTT. This sequence encodes CASSPPESTDTQYF.

A single count supports this clone. This chain joins TRBV11-3 and TRBJ2-1; 7 nucleotides line up with TRBD1. CDR3 size: 16 residues. J lost 4 bases, V lost 6 bases, and 12 bases had no gene match. The V gene's germline CDR1 is SGHNT and CDR2 YENEEA. The CDR3 protein is CASSSSGTVHYNEQFF. CDR3 nucleotide sequence: TGTGCCAGCAGTTCATCCGGGACAGTCCATTACAATGAGCAGTTCTTC.

The V call is TRBV29-1, the J call TRBJ2-3; TRBD2 matches 8 bases. J was trimmed by 1 base and V by 5 bases; bases with no gene match: 11. Looked up from germline, CDR1 is SQVTM and CDR2 is ANQGSEA. The CDR3 has 16 residues. CDR3 sequence reads: CSVRGGGGRGTDTQYF. CDR3 nucleotide sequence: TGCAGCGTTAGGGGTGGCGGGGGGCGGGGCACAGATACGCAGTATTTT.

The count of this clone is one. The chain joins TRBV7-8 to TRBJ2-3, with D possibly matching TRBD2 (6 bases). CDR1 and CDR2 from the germline V gene are SGHVS and FQNEAQ. The CDR3 spans 15 residues. V gave up 4 bases and J gave up 0 bases, with 11 bases separating them. This chain's CDR3 is CASSYPSASTDTQYF. CDR3 nucleotides: TGTGCCAGCAGCTATCCTAGCGCCAGCACAGATACGCAGTATTTT.

The chain links TRBV12-5 to TRBJ2-1, with 10 bases that match TRBD2. Unmatched junction bases numbered 31, after V lost 8 bases and J lost 3 bases. This CDR3 is 23 amino acids long. Germline V lookup: CDR1 LGHNT, CDR2 FRNRAP. The CDR3 region is CASRSTVVPILGTSEKNYNEQFF. CDR3 DNA sequence: TGTGCTAGTCGCTCAACCGTAGTTCCCATATTAGGGACTAGCGAGAAAAACTACAATGAGCAGTTCTTC. The variable domain in full, with the rest retrieved from reference TRBV12-5 and TRBJ2-1, is DARVTQTPRHKVTEMGQEVTMRCQPILGHNTVFWYRQTMMQGLELLAYFRNRAPLDDSGMPKDRFSAEMPDATLATLKIQPSEPRDSAVYFCASRSTVVPILGTSEKNYNEQFFGPGTRLTVL.